A selection of T cell receptor beta chains follows, all from one sample in a study of CD8+ T cells in alopecia areata. This table comes from immunoSEQ multiplex PCR, and its TCRdb copy is limited to in-frame clones, with some not included. This repertoire shows some 120,000 clones, over 60% found once; its top ten account for more than 5.5%. Material: CD4+ T cells sorted from blood, obtained at week 4, from a patient treated with tofacitinib. The receptors were gathered from a human donor with alopecia areata. Each CDR3 is given with its conserved first and last residue. The order of the fields is clone size, V gene, D gene, J gene, CDR3 protein, CDR3 DNA. A D gene is named only where the DNA matches it firmly. Clone size, where shown, is once, few, many, or a class for clones that have expanded.

clone size: .
V gene: TRBV30
D gene: TRBD1
J gene: TRBJ2-5
CDR3 protein: CAWSVGTGRETQYF
CDR3 DNA: TGTGCCTGGAGTGTAGGGACAGGGCGCGAGACCCAGTACTTC

clone size: once
V gene: TRBV5-1
D gene: .
J gene: TRBJ1-2
CDR3 protein: CASSLASGTGYGYTF
CDR3 DNA: TGCGCCAGCAGCTTGGCCTCGGGGACTGGGTATGGCTACACCTTC

clone size: .
V gene: TRBV6-5
D gene: .
J gene: TRBJ2-2
CDR3 protein: CASRVGPGELFF
CDR3 DNA: TGTGCCAGCAGGGTTGGCCCCGGGGAGCTGTTTTTT

clone size: .
V gene: TRBV4-3
D gene: TRBD1
J gene: TRBJ1-4
CDR3 protein: CASSQDPNRGATNEKLFF
CDR3 DNA: TGCGCCAGCAGCCAAGATCCGAACAGGGGTGCAACTAATGAAAAACTGTTTTTT

clone size: few
V gene: TRBV27
D gene: .
J gene: TRBJ2-5
CDR3 protein: CASSSLYQETQYF
CDR3 DNA: TGTGCCAGCAGTTCCTTGTACCAAGAGACCCAGTACTTC

clone size: .
V gene: TRBV19
D gene: .
J gene: TRBJ2-2
CDR3 protein: CASSIRGRFTGELFF
CDR3 DNA: TGTGCCAGTAGTATTCGGGGGCGCTTCACCGGGGAGCTGTTTTTT

clone size: .
V gene: TRBV9
D gene: .
J gene: TRBJ1-1
CDR3 protein: CASSPPSWAGEDTEAFF
CDR3 DNA: TGTGCCAGCAGCCCACCTTCCTGGGCAGGGGAGGACACTGAAGCTTTCTTT

clone size: .
V gene: TRBV29-1
D gene: .
J gene: TRBJ1-1
CDR3 protein: CSVSRVSEAFF
CDR3 DNA: TGCAGCGTTTCCAGGGTGTCTGAAGCTTTCTTT

clone size: few
V gene: TRBV10-3
D gene: .
J gene: TRBJ1-4
CDR3 protein: CAISEGKDEKLFF
CDR3 DNA: TGTGCCATCAGTGAGGGGAAGGATGAAAAACTGTTTTTT

clone size: .
V gene: TRBV5-4
D gene: .
J gene: TRBJ2-1
CDR3 protein: CASSLNRAGYNEQFF
CDR3 DNA: TGTGCCAGCAGCTTGAACAGGGCGGGGTACAATGAGCAGTTCTTC

clone size: .
V gene: TRBV29-1
D gene: TRBD1
J gene: TRBJ2-5
CDR3 protein: CSVSRGQVQETQYF
CDR3 DNA: TGCAGCGTGAGTAGAGGACAGGTCCAAGAGACCCAGTACTTC